The next 25 T cell receptor beta chains were all read from a single sample in a study of CD8 T cells in ankylosing spondylitis. Broader study findings: Made up of eight highly homologous variants, a TCR beta motif appeared characteristic of ankylosing spondylitis blood.

TCRdb itself ran the 5' RACE reads through MiXCR, one entry per CDR3 protein. Of about 510,000 distinct CDR3 sequences in the sample, about 5% were seen once. No antigen has been identified for these receptors. What was sequenced was blood, either unsorted or a sorted T cell fraction (not recorded which). These receptors were obtained from a male donor with ankylosing spondylitis.

The CDR3, as DNA: TGTGCCACCAGGGACCCCGGGACAGGGGGCTCCTACGAGCAGTACTTC. This encodes CATRDPGTGGSYEQYF. The chain uses TRBV15 and TRBJ2-7; 11 bases match TRBD1. V was clipped by 6 bases and J by 0 bases; unmatched bases: 7. The CDR3 runs to 16 residues. Germline V gives CDR1 LNHNV, CDR2 YYDKDF (reference sequence). The full variable domain, its missing parts supplied by reference TRBV15 and TRBJ2-7, is DAMVIQNPRYQVTQFGKPVTLSCSQTLNHNVMYWYQQKSSQAPKLLFHYYDKDFNNEADTPDNFQSRRPNTSFCFLDIRSPGLGDTAMYLCATRDPGTGGSYEQYFGPGTRLTVT.

This clonotype has ten or more counts. The V gene is TRBV6-2 or TRBV6-3, the J gene TRBJ1-2; D call uncertain. Germline CDR1 and CDR2: MNHEY and SVGEGT. The V end lost 2 bases, the J end lost 7 bases, and 5 bases lay between the germline ends. CDR3 length: 11 residues. The DNA of the CDR3 is TGTGCCAGCAGTTACCTGGTTGGCTACACCTTC. Its protein is CASSYLVGYTF.

Many counts were recorded for this clonotype. The chain employs TRBV7-9 and TRBJ2-1, with 12 bases aligning to TRBD2. The CDR3 loop spans 16 amino acids. Trimming cost V 5 bases and J 8 bases; bases outside gene matches: 10. The germline CDR1 and CDR2 sequences are SEHNR and FQNEAQ (reference sequence). This CDR3 reads CASSIRLAGEVHEQFF. CDR3 bases: TGTGCCAGCAGCATCAGACTAGCGGGAGAAGTCCATGAGCAGTTCTTC.

Ten or more counts support this clonotype. The chain carries TRBV29-1 and TRBJ1-2; 7 bases map to TRBD1. CDR1 is SQVTM and CDR2 is ANQGSEA in the germline V gene. Unmatched junction bases numbered 9, after V lost 3 bases and J lost 5 bases. CDR3 size: 14 residues. Written as DNA, the CDR3 is TGCAGCGTTGACCCCGACAGGGATGTATATGGCTACACCTTC. Amino acid sequence: CSVDPDRDVYGYTF.

About this clonotype: One end of the junction fails to match germline, which may point to a read error. The CDR3 reads CPSSSLGVETQYF. CDR3 coding DNA: TGTCCCAGCAGTTCTTTGGGGGTAGAGACCCAGTACTTC. V is TRBV6-5 and J is TRBJ2-5; D possibly uses TRBD1 or TRBD2 (5 bases each). The CDR3 sequence is 13 residues long. The V gene's germline CDR1 is MNHEY and CDR2 SVGAGI.

Many counts were recorded for this clonotype. V usage is TRBV7-9 and J usage is TRBJ2-7; D not certain. The CDR3 consists of 13 residues. In germline, CDR1 is SEHNR, CDR2 FQNEAQ (reference sequence). The V and J ends lost 0 bases and 4 bases respectively, with 7 bases between them. CDR3 DNA sequence: TGTGCCAGCAGCTTAGCAAATTCATACGAGCAGTACTTC. This sequence encodes CASSLANSYEQYF.

Concerning this clonotype: Since a much larger clone is just one base distant, this may be a read error. The chain is built from TRBV5-1 and TRBJ1-4; D not certain. Germline V gene sequence: CDR1 SGHRS, CDR2 YFSETQ. V was clipped by 6 bases and J by 0 bases, with 6 bases between them. This CDR3 region has 13 residues. The CDR3 spells CASKSSTNEKLFF. As DNA, the CDR3 is TGCGCCAGCAAGTCATCAACTAATGAAAAACTGTTTTTT.

This clonotype was found many times. The rearrangement joins TRBV7-3 to TRBJ2-7, with D uncertain. V gave up 1 base and J gave up 4 bases, with 8 bases separating them. CDR1 is SGHTA, CDR2 FQGTGA, per germline. This CDR3 contains 13 residues. CDR3: CASSLSQQYEQYF. CDR3 DNA: TGTGCCAGCAGCTTAAGTCAACAGTACGAGCAGTACTTC.

In this sample, this clonotype turned up many times. This sequence joins TRBV7-2 and TRBJ2-3, with 11 bases aligning to TRBD2. The trim removed 2 bases at V and 2 bases at J, leaving 9 bases unmatched. Germline V gives CDR1 SGHTA, CDR2 FQGNSA. The CDR3 totals 18 residues. In DNA form, the CDR3 reads TGTGCCAGCAGCTTAACGATGGGACTAGCGGTGCCCACAGATACGCAGTATTTT. Translation gives CASSLTMGLAVPTDTQYF.

This clonotype was seen at least ten times. The chain uses TRBV4-3 and TRBJ2-5; TRBD1 agrees at 7 bases. CDR3 size: 17 residues. The junction had 8 bases not matched to a gene; V was cut back by 0 bases and J by 1 base. The germline gives CDR1 LGHNA, CDR2 YSLEER. The CDR3 DNA reads as TGCGCCAGCAGCCAAGATCTACCGGGACAGAGCCAAGAGACCCAGTACTTC. It translates to CASSQDLPGQSQETQYF.

This clonotype has ten or more counts. The genes are TRBV12-3 or TRBV12-4 and TRBJ2-7; D is possibly TRBD2 (5 bases). The CDR3 totals 12 residues. The V end was cut by 6 bases, the J end by 6 bases, with 12 bases between. The CDR3 here is CASRVHRGEQYF. DNA for the CDR3: TGTGCCAGCAGAGTTCATCGGGGCGAGCAGTACTTC.

This clonotype showed up many times. The rearrangement uses TRBV7-9 and TRBJ1-6; tentatively, D is TRBD1 (5 bases). There are 13 residues in the CDR3. Germline CDR1 is SEHNR and CDR2 is FQNEAQ (reference sequence). Between the trimmed V and J ends, which lost 8 bases and 4 bases, there was a span of 9 bases. DNA for the CDR3: TGTGCCAGCCAGGGACCTTATAATTCACCCCTCCACTTT. This codes for CASQGPYNSPLHF.

This clonotype was found many times. The CDR3 sequence: CASSPRGGPRSGELFF. The DNA of the CDR3 is TGCGCCAGCAGCCCCCGGGGCGGTCCTAGATCCGGGGAGCTGTTTTTT. The gene calls are TRBV4-1 and TRBJ2-2; D possibly matches TRBD1 or TRBD2 (5 bases each). V was trimmed by 4 bases and J by 6 bases, leaving 18 bases between them. The CDR3 covers 16 residues. Germline CDR1 is MGHRA and CDR2 is YSYEKL.

The rearrangement links TRBV12-5 to TRBJ2-5; 7 positions match TRBD1. CDR1 LGHNT and CDR2 FRNRAP come from the germline V gene. The ends lost 2 bases at V and 4 bases at J; junction bases unmatched: 13. This CDR3 contains 17 residues. The CDR3 is CASGLRRQGRIVETQYF. The CDR3 DNA is TGTGCTAGTGGTTTGCGAAGACAGGGCAGGATAGTAGAGACCCAGTACTTC. The full variable domain, its missing parts supplied by reference TRBV12-5 and TRBJ2-5, is DARVTQTPRHKVTEMGQEVTMRCQPILGHNTVFWYRQTMMQGLELLAYFRNRAPLDDSGMPKDRFSAEMPDATLATLKIQPSEPRDSAVYFCASGLRRQGRIVETQYFGPGTRLLVL.

This clonotype turned up a few times. J is TRBJ2-3 and V is TRBV24-1, with a weak D call TRBD2 (6 bases). Trimming left V 6 bases short and J 0 bases short, with 15 bases between. Per germline, CDR1 KGHDR and CDR2 SFDVKD. This CDR3 spans 16 amino acids. CDR3 amino acids: CATSLGTFLSTDTQYF. As DNA, the CDR3 is TGTGCCACCAGTCTGGGGACTTTCCTTAGCACAGATACGCAGTATTTT.

This clonotype was seen repeatedly, ten times or more. The rearrangement uses TRBV13 and TRBJ2-7, with TRBD1 identical over 8 bases. V shed 3 bases, J shed 7 bases, and the junction held 8 bases outside the gene matches. The germline V gene has CDR1 PRHDT and CDR2 FYEKMQ (reference sequence). The CDR3 loop spans 14 amino acids. The CDR3 is CASSFNRGDREQYF. CDR3 in DNA: TGTGCCAGCAGCTTTAACAGGGGGGATAGGGAGCAGTACTTC.

This clonotype was observed at least ten times. This chain's CDR3 is CASSLGWDQETQYF. The CDR3, as DNA: TGTGCCAGCAGCTTAGGATGGGACCAAGAGACCCAGTACTTC. V usage is TRBV7-2 and J usage is TRBJ2-5; no definite D call. Per the germline V gene, CDR1 is SGHTA and CDR2 is FQGNSA. The CDR3 is made up of 14 amino acids. Trimming took off 1 base at V and 0 bases at J, with 6 bases between the two ends.

This clonotype has at least ten counts. This chain connects TRBV4-3 to TRBJ2-1; tentative D call: TRBD1 (5 bases). There are 13 residues in the CDR3. Trimming left V 5 bases short and J 4 bases short, with 9 bases between. Germline V gene sequence: CDR1 LGHNA, CDR2 YSLEER. CDR3 nucleotides: TGCGCCAGCAGCAAGGACAAGTACAATGAGCAGTTCTTC. Translated: CASSKDKYNEQFF.

This clonotype has ten or more counts. The chain recombines TRBV5-1 with TRBJ2-1; 9 bases align to TRBD2. V dropped 1 base and J dropped 2; count of bases not matched to a gene: 4. Germline assignment: CDR1 SGHRS and CDR2 YFSETQ. The CDR3 contains 16 residues. The CDR3 DNA reads TGCGCCAGCAGCTTGATTGGCGGGGGGGCCTACAATGAGCAGTTCTTC. This translates into CASSLIGGGAYNEQFF.

There are many counts of this clonotype. The rearrangement uses TRBV6-2 or TRBV6-3 and TRBJ1-2; D is unclear. In germline, CDR1 is MNHEY, CDR2 SVGEGT. This CDR3 spans 17 amino acids. V was trimmed by 0 bases and J by 3 bases, leaving 17 bases between them. The chain's CDR3 is CASSYSSIDIEDYGYTF. The CDR3 DNA sequence: TGTGCCAGCAGTTACTCGTCCATCGACATCGAGGACTATGGCTACACCTTC.

As to this clonotype: This may be a read error: a much more frequent sequence differs by one nucleotide. This rearrangement joins TRBV29-1 to TRBJ2-5; tentatively, D is TRBD2 (6 bases). V was cut by 6 bases and J by 5 bases, with 22 bases left in between. From germline, CDR1 is SQVTM and CDR2 ANQGSEA. The CDR3 consists of 15 residues. CDR3: CSVITLAGWAETQYF. In nucleotides, the CDR3 is TGCAGCGTGATTACCCTCGCGGGATGGGCCGAGACCCAGTACTTC.

This clonotype was observed at least ten times. The V and J genes are TRBV20-1 and TRBJ2-1, with D possibly matching TRBD2 (6 bases). Germline values: CDR1 DFQATT, CDR2 SNEGSKA (reference sequence). The germline V and J ends were trimmed by 0 bases and 8 bases, with 14 bases remaining between them. This CDR3 is 14 amino acids long. As DNA, the CDR3 is TGCAGTGCTAGAGATAGGGAGCGGGCCTATGAGCAGTTCTTC. It is translated as CSARDRERAYEQFF.

In this sample, this clonotype turned up many times. The rearrangement uses TRBV7-2 and TRBJ2-4; 9 bases match TRBD1. Germline loops: CDR1 SGHTA, CDR2 FQGNSA. The length of the CDR3 is 13 residues. J lost 9 bases, V lost 1 base, and 1 base had no gene match. The CDR3 region is CASSLGQGGIQYF. The CDR3 DNA sequence: TGTGCCAGCAGCTTAGGACAGGGGGGCATTCAGTACTTC.

This clonotype was recorded many times. The rearrangement uses TRBV9 and TRBJ1-1, with D perhaps matching TRBD1 (6 bases). The CDR3 is 16 residues long. Trimming stripped 4 bases from V and 5 bases from J, with 21 bases between. CDR1 and CDR2 (germline): SGDLS, YYNGEE. CDR3 region: CASSPEGGGGWTEAFF. The CDR3 DNA sequence: TGTGCCAGCAGCCCGGAAGGAGGGGGGGGCTGGACTGAAGCTTTCTTT.

The table lists this clonotype with many counts. The chain has TRBV29-1 and TRBJ2-5; 10 nucleotides match TRBD1. Germline CDR1 SQVTM, CDR2 ANQGSEA. Trimming removed 1 base from V and 3 bases from J; junction bases left unmatched: 5. This CDR3 is built from 15 residues. This CDR3 is CSVEGDRGLKETQYF. CDR3 DNA: TGCAGCGTTGAAGGGGACAGGGGCCTCAAAGAGACCCAGTACTTC.